The clone carrying this TCR beta chain has ten or more counts. Its target is unknown. The entry originates in a study of identical twins. Template switching created a universal primer site, and the cDNA included unique molecular identifiers. TCRdb redid the calling of the 5' RACE reads with MiXCR, one entry per CDR3 protein. The sample contains roughly 470,000 distinct CDR3 sequences, more than 13% of which appear only once. This CDR3 has 11 residues. V gave up 3 bases and J gave up 5 bases, with 4 bases separating them. Study-wide findings and caveats: Conclusions were drawn cross-sectionally by statistical analysis, without following the same donors. Within cord blood, abundant beta clonotypes carried fewer insertions, but memory repertoires showed no such trend. Among out-of-frame alpha sequences shared by twins, low generation probability occurred in excess.

The data were also submitted as part of a second study, on yellow fever vaccine responses in identical twins.

The J gene is TRBJ2-5, the V gene TRBV12-3 or TRBV12-4; D is unclear. The source is a woman in her late teens or twenties in good health. The specimen sequenced was CD4+ T cells sorted from blood. CDR3 protein: CASSFGETQYF. CDR3 sequence (DNA): TGTGCCAGCAGTTTTGGGGAGACCCAGTACTTC.